This TCR beta chain derives from a study of blood T cell repertoires in COVID-19. Background on the study: Samples representing acute and convalescent COVID-19 were sourced from the United States, Italy and Spain.

Method: immunoSEQ multiplex PCR; TCRdb's copy keeps in-frame clones and lacks some. The sample shows approximately 300,000 clones, about four fifths of them seen only once. In germline, CDR1 is SGHRS, CDR2 YFSETQ. The CDR3 spans 14 residues. The V and J ends lost 3 bases and 1 base respectively, with 10 bases between them. Sequenced input: peripheral blood. The V and J genes are TRBV5-1 and TRBJ2-5; D possibly corresponds to TRBD2 (6 bases). The sequence came from a woman in her forties or fifties with acute or convalescent COVID-19. CDR3 amino acids: CASSWISGQETQYF. As DNA, the CDR3 is TGCGCCAGCAGCTGGATTAGCGGCCAAGAGACCCAGTACTTC. Supplemented by reference TRBV5-1 and TRBJ2-5, the full variable domain reads KAGVTQTPRYLIKTRGQQVTLSCSPISGHRSVSWYQQTPGQGLQFLFEYFSETQRNKGNFPGRFSGRQFSNSRSEMNVSTLELGDSALYLCASSWISGQETQYFGPGTRLLVL.